What follows describes a single T cell receptor (beta chain). Looked up from germline, CDR1 is MNHEY and CDR2 is SVGEGT. The CDR3 is 14 residues long. Trimming took off 4 bases at V and 0 bases at J, with 7 bases between the two ends. TCRdb's copy holds only in-frame clones and misses some; the assay was immunoSEQ multiplex PCR. The repertoire consists of 150,000 to 200,000 clones, with 88% occurring once and the leading ten covering 4% to 5%. The data belong to a study of blood T cell repertoires in COVID-19. The receptor was derived from a human donor in a cohort sampled during active COVID-19. The chain combines TRBV6-2 or TRBV6-3 with TRBJ1-5; unclear D gene. The sequencing input was peripheral blood. Written as DNA, the CDR3 is TGTGCCAGCAGTTCTAGGTTTAGCAATCAGCCCCAGCATTTT. It yields the protein CASSSRFSNQPQHF.